Below, one TCR beta chain is given with its context. The length of the CDR3 is 15 residues. In germline, CDR1 is LNHDA, CDR2 SQIVND (reference sequence). V was pared by 1 base and J by 7 bases, with 5 bases of the junction left unmatched. Sequencing was performed with immunoSEQ multiplex PCR; in TCRdb, only in-frame clones are kept and a portion is missing. Of roughly 2 million clones listed, approximately 96% are singletons. This entry is derived from a study of shared clonotypes between healthy human individuals. Study overall: Sampling drew on donors who were a couple of women and a few men aged 18 to 49. Every donor yielded three CD4 naive, three CD4 memory, two CD8 naive and one CD8 memory plate.

This rearrangement joins TRBV19 to TRBJ2-1; 9 bases are a match to TRBD2. The clonotype comes from a man between 18 and 29 years old in good health. Sequenced input: naive CD4+ T cells sorted from blood. Subset defined: CD45RA+ positively selected. For the CDR3, the DNA is TGTGCCAGTAGTATAGTCCTAGCGGGGCTAAATGAGCAGTTCTTC. Translation: CASSIVLAGLNEQFF. Complete variable domain (other parts from reference TRBV19 and TRBJ2-1): DGGITQSPKYLFRKEGQNVTLSCEQNLNHDAMYWYRQDPGQGLRLIYYSQIVNDFQKGDIAEGYSVSREKKESFPLTVTSAQKNPTAFYLCASSIVLAGLNEQFFGPGTRLTVL.